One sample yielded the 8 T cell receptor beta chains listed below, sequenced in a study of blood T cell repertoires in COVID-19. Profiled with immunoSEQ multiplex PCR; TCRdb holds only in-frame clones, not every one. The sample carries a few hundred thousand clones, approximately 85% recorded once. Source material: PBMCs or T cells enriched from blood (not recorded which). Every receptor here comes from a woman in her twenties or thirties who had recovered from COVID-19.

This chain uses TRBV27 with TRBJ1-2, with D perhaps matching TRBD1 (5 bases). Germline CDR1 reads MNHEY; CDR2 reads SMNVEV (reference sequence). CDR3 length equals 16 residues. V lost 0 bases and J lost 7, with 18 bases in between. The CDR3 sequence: CASSLSWGSASTGYTF. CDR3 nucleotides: TGTGCCAGCAGTTTATCGTGGGGCAGCGCCTCTACTGGCTACACCTTC.

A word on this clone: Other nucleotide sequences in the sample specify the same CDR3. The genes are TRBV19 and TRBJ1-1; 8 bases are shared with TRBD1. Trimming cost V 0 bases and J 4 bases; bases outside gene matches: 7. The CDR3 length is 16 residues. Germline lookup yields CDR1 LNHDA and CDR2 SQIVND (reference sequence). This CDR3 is CASSIDATGEGTEAFF. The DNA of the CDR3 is TGTGCCAGTAGTATAGATGCGACAGGGGAAGGCACTGAAGCTTTCTTT. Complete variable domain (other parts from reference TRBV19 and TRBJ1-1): DGGITQSPKYLFRKEGQNVTLSCEQNLNHDAMYWYRQDPGQGLRLIYYSQIVNDFQKGDIAEGYSVSREKKESFPLTVTSAQKNPTAFYLCASSIDATGEGTEAFFGQGTRLTVV.

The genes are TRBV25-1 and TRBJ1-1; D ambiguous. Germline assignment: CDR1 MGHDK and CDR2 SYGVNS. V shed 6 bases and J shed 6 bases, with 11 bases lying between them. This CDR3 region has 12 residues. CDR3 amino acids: CASSAGASEAFF. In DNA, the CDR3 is TGTGCCAGCAGCGCGGGAGCCTCTGAAGCTTTCTTT.

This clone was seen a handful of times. The CDR3 loop is CASSDPGGYWGYTF. CDR3 coding DNA: TGTGCCAGCAGTGACCCGGGGGGCTATTGGGGCTACACCTTC. V gene TRBV6-1 combines with J gene TRBJ1-2; D is perhaps TRBD1 (6 bases). Germline V gene sequence: CDR1 MNHNS, CDR2 SASEGT. The V end was cut by 3 bases, the J end by 8 bases, with 16 bases between. The CDR3 runs 14 residues.

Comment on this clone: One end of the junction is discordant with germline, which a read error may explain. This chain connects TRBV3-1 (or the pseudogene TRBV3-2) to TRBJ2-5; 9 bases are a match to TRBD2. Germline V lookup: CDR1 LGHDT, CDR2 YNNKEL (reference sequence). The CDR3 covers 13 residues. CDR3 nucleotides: TGTGCCAGCAGCCAAGATCCAGTAGCGGGGGCGGACTTC. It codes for CASSQDPVAGADF.

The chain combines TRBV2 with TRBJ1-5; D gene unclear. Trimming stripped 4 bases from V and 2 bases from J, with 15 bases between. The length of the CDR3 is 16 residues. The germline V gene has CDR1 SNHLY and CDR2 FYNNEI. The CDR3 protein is CASSASSGFGNQPQHF. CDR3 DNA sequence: TGTGCCAGCAGTGCCTCAAGCGGATTCGGCAATCAGCCCCAGCATTTT. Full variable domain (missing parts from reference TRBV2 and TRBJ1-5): EPEVTQTPSHQVTQMGQEVILRCVPISNHLYFYWYRQILGQKVEFLVSFYNNEISEKSEIFDDQFSVERPDGSNFTLKIRSTKLEDSAMYFCASSASSGFGNQPQHFGDGTRLSIL.

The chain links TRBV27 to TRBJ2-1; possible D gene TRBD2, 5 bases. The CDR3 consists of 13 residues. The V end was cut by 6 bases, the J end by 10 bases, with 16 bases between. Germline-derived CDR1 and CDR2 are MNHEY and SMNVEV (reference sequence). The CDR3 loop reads CASRRAEIGEQFF. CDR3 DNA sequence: TGTGCCAGCAGAAGAGCGGAGATTGGCGAGCAGTTCTTC.

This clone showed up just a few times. CDR3 sequence reads: CAISGQGGNTIYF. As DNA, the CDR3 is TGTGCCATCAGTGGACAGGGTGGAAACACCATATATTTT. The chain uses TRBV10-3 and TRBJ1-3; 7 bases are shared with TRBD1. This CDR3 spans 13 amino acids. Germline assignment: CDR1 ENHRY and CDR2 SYGVKD. J was trimmed by 3 bases and V by 4 bases; bases with no gene match: 0.